A single T cell receptor beta chain is shown here with its context. The source of the sample is a study of OX40 agonist ivuxolimab in advanced cancers. Background on the study: The mean age was approximately 60 years, ranging from roughly 23 to 79, with under 90% of participants male. A history of anti-PD-1, anti-PD-L1 or anti-CTLA-4 therapy was acceptable, and 40% had some.

The CDR3 contains 14 residues. In germline, CDR1 is MNHNS, CDR2 SASEGT. Trimming left V 7 bases short and J 4 bases short, with 16 bases between. TCRdb keeps only in-frame clones here, not all; method: immunoSEQ multiplex PCR. The sample includes some 31,000 clones, 65% to 80% seen only once; the top ten take less than 25%. The chain links TRBV6-1 to TRBJ2-5, with a tentative D call TRBD1 (8 bases). This sample comprised CD4+ or CD8+ T cells sorted from blood, obtained in a trial of the OX40 agonist ivuxolimab. The sequence derives from an adult with an advanced solid tumor such as melanoma, head and neck, liver or kidney cancer. The CDR3 loop is CASNSGGGGETQYF. The CDR3 bases are TGTGCCAGCAATTCAGGGGGCGGGGGAGAGACCCAGTACTTC.